Sequencing of this T cell receptor (beta chain) was carried out in a study of OX40 agonist ivuxolimab in advanced cancers. On the study more broadly: Earlier anti-PD-1, anti-PD-L1 or anti-CTLA-4 therapy was permitted; less than 50% had received some.

A single count supports this clone. The germline V gene has CDR1 MNHEY and CDR2 SMNVEV (reference sequence). V was pared by 7 bases and J by 5 bases, with 1 base of the junction left unmatched. The CDR3 covers 13 residues. At baseline, cycle 4 day 1, and cycle 7 day 1, blood was sampled. TCRdb keeps only in-frame clones here, not all; method: immunoSEQ multiplex PCR. The sample has 82,000 or so clones, roughly 92% seen once. The V call is TRBV27, the J call TRBJ2-3; 12 nucleotides align to TRBD2. The sequence derives from an adult with an advanced solid tumor such as melanoma, head and neck, liver or kidney cancer. The sequencing here drew on CD4+ or CD8+ T cells sorted from blood, taken in a trial of the OX40 agonist ivuxolimab. The CDR3 sequence: CASTSGRVDTQYF. In DNA form, the CDR3 reads TGTGCCAGCACTAGCGGGAGGGTAGATACGCAGTATTTT.